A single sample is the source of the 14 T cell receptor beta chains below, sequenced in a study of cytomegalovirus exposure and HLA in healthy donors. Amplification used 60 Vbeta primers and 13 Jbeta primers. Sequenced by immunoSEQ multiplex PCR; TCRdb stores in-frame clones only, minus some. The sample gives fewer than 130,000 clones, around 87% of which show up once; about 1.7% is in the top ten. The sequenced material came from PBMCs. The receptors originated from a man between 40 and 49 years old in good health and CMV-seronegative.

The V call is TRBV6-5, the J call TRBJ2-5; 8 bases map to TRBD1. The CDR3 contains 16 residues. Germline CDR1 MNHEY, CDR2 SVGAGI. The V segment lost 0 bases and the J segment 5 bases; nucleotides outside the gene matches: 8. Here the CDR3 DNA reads TGTGCCAGCAGTTACTCCTTGGGACAGGTAATGGAGACCCAGTACTTC. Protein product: CASSYSLGQVMETQYF.

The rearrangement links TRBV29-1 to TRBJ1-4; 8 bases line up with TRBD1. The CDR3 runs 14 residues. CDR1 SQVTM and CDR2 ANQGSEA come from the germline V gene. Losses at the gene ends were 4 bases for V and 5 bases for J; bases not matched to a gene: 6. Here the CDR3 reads CSVGVGTGNEKLFF. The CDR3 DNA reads TGCAGCGTTGGTGTCGGGACAGGAAATGAAAAACTGTTTTTT.

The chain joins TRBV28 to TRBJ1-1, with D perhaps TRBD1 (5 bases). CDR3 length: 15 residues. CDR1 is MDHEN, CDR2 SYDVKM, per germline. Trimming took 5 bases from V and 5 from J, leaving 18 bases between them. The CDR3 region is CASSPIRGRETEAFF. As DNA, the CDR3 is TGTGCCAGCAGTCCTATCCGGGGGAGGGAAACTGAAGCTTTCTTT.

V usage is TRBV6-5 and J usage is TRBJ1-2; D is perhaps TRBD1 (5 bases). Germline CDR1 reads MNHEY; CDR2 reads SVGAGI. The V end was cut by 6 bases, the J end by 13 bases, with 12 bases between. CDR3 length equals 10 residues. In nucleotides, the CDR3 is TGTGCCAGCAGCCTTGGGGGGTTCACCTTC. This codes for CASSLGGFTF.

The DNA for the CDR3 is TGCGCCAGCAGCATAGGTGGAGTGGATGCAGATACGCAGTATTTT. This encodes CASSIGGVDADTQYF. This rearrangement joins TRBV5-1 to TRBJ2-3; D not certain. The germline gives CDR1 SGHRS, CDR2 YFSETQ. Trimming cost V 4 bases and J 4 bases, with 16 bases left between them. The CDR3 is made up of 15 amino acids.

CDR3 bases: TGCGCCAGCAGTGGTCGAGGTTTAGGACTGTTTTTT. The encoded protein is CASSGRGLGLFF. The chain couples TRBV10-2 to TRBJ1-4; D is unclear. Germline V gene data show CDR1 as WSHSY and CDR2 as SAAADI. The CDR3 extends over 12 amino acids. V lost 4 bases and J lost 13, with 13 bases in between.

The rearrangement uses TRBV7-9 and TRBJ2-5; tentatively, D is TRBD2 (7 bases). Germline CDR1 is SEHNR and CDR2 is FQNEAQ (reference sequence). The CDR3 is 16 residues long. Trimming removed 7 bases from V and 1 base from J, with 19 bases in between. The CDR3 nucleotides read TGTGCCAGCATCCCGGGGGGCTCCCGACGCCAAGAGACCCAGTACTTC. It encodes CASIPGGSRRQETQYF.

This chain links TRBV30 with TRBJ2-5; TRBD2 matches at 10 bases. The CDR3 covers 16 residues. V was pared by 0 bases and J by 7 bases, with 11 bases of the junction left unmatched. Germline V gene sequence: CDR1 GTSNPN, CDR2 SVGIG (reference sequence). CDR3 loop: CAWSVASGGNKGTQYF. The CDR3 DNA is TGTGCCTGGAGTGTAGCTAGCGGGGGTAACAAAGGGACCCAGTACTTC.

The CDR3: CASSRGVRQFF. CDR3 nucleotides: TGTGCCAGCAGCCGCGGGGTACGGCAGTTCTTC. The genes are TRBV7-9 and TRBJ2-1; tentatively, D is TRBD2 (6 bases). Trimming shortened V by 5 bases and J by 12 bases, and 11 bases separated the two germline ends. There are 11 residues in the CDR3. CDR1 and CDR2 from the germline V gene are SEHNR and FQNEAQ (reference sequence).

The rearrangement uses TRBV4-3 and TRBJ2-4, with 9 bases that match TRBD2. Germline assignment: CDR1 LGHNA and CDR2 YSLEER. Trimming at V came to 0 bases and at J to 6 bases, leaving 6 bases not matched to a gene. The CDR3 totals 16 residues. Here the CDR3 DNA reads TGCGCCAGCAGCCAAGAGAGCGGGAGGATAGGAAACATTCAGTACTTC. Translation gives CASSQESGRIGNIQYF.

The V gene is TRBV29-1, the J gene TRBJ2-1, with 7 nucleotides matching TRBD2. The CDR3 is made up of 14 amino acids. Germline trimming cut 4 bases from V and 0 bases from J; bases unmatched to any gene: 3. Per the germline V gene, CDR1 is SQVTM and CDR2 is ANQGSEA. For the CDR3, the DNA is TGCAGCGTTGCTGGCGGGAGCTCCTACAATGAGCAGTTCTTC. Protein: CSVAGGSSYNEQFF.

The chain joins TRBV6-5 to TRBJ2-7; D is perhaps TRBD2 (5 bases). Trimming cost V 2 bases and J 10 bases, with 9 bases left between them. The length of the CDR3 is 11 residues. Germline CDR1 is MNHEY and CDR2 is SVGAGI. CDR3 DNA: TGTGCCAGCAGTTACATCGGGATTCAGTACTTC. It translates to CASSYIGIQYF.

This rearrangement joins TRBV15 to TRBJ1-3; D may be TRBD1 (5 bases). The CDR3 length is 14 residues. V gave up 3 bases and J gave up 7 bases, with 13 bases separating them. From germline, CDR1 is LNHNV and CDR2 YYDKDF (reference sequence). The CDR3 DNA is TGTGCCACCAGCAGGGGAGGGGCCGAGAACACCATATATTTT. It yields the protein CATSRGGAENTIYF.

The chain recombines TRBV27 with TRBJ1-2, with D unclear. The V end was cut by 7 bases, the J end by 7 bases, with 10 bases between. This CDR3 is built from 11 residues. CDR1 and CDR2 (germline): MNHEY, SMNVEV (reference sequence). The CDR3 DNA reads TGTGCCAGCACCAGATGTACTGGCTACACCTTC. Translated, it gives CASTRCTGYTF.